Below are 25 T cell receptor beta chains sequenced from a single sample in a study of blood T cells in healthy people across ages. For the second PCR, which ran for about 6 to 12 cycles, a sample-barcoded 5' primer and a J-beta primer mix were used. One entry per CDR3 protein results from TCRdb running MiXCR on the 5' RACE reads. This table holds 870,000 or so distinct CDR3 sequences, about 28% found once. The sample comprised blood. These receptors originate from an elderly woman in good health.

The chain couples TRBV7-2 to TRBJ1-4; perhaps TRBD1 as D (5 bases). CDR3 length: 17 amino acids. Germline V gene data show CDR1 as SGHTA and CDR2 as FQGNSA. The ends were cut back, 1 base at V and 4 bases at J, with 16 bases in the middle. CDR3 in DNA: TGTGCCAGCAGCTTAGTTCGGCCCGGGGGGAGTAATGAAAAACTGTTTTTT. It is translated as CASSLVRPGGSNEKLFF.

V and J are TRBV27 and TRBJ2-7; tentative D call: TRBD1 (6 bases). V lost 6 bases and J lost 0, with 12 bases in between. The germline gives CDR1 MNHEY, CDR2 SMNVEV (reference sequence). The CDR3 sequence is 14 residues long. This chain's CDR3 is CASRGTTSSYEQYF. The CDR3, as DNA: TGTGCCAGCAGAGGGACAACATCCTCCTACGAGCAGTACTTC.

This clonotype has a count of ten or more. The chain is built from TRBV6-6 and TRBJ1-1; TRBD1 is a possible D gene (5 bases). The V and J ends lost 2 bases and 1 base respectively, with 8 bases between them. The CDR3 covers 14 residues. Germline assignment: CDR1 MNHNY and CDR2 SVGAGI (reference sequence). This CDR3 reads CASSYGGRNTEAFF. Here the CDR3 DNA reads TGTGCCAGCAGTTACGGGGGACGGAACACTGAAGCTTTCTTT.

This clonotype was seen repeatedly, ten times or more. The chain has TRBV12-3 or TRBV12-4 and TRBJ2-3; no reliable D call. The CDR3 length is 15 residues. Trimming took off 3 bases at V and 4 bases at J, with 14 bases between the two ends. CDR3: CASSFEVELADTQYF. The CDR3 DNA reads TGTGCCAGCAGTTTCGAGGTAGAGTTGGCAGATACGCAGTATTTT.

The sample holds many counts of this clonotype. V and J are TRBV6-5 and TRBJ1-6; D ambiguous. Germline CDR1 is MNHEY and CDR2 is SVGAGI. The ends were cut back, 2 bases at V and 10 bases at J, with 18 bases in the middle. The CDR3 runs 16 residues. The CDR3 coding sequence is TGTGCCAGCAGTTACACCTCGAGGCAGGTTCGCTCACCCCTCCACTTT. It encodes CASSYTSRQVRSPLHF.

This clonotype was observed at least ten times. The CDR3 nucleotides read TGTGCCAGCAGCCAAGCCCAGGGGGCGCGGGATGAGCAGTTCTTC. This encodes CASSQAQGARDEQFF. The V and J genes are TRBV4-2 and TRBJ2-1; 8 positions match TRBD1. The CDR3 is made up of 15 amino acids. Germline CDR1 and CDR2: LGHNA and YNFKEQ. V gave up 1 base and J gave up 8 bases; unmatched junction bases: 7.

The gene calls are TRBV7-8 and TRBJ2-7, with D possibly being TRBD1 (5 bases). Looked up from germline, CDR1 is SGHVS and CDR2 is FQNEAQ. The CDR3 is made up of 16 amino acids. Trimming stripped 1 base from V and 2 bases from J, with 15 bases between. Here the CDR3 reads CASSLGGAREPYEQYF. As DNA, the CDR3 is TGTGCCAGCAGCTTAGGTGGGGCTAGAGAACCCTACGAGCAGTACTTC.

This clonotype has at least ten counts. Given a much more abundant clone one base away, this may be a read error. This CDR3 reads CSALAGALTNGQYF. For the CDR3, the DNA is TGCAGCGCCCTAGCGGGGGCTTTGACGAACGGGCAGTACTTC. This chain joins TRBV29-1 and TRBJ2-5, with TRBD2 identical over 10 bases. CDR1 and CDR2 from the germline V gene are SQVTM and ANQGSEA. The CDR3 consists of 14 residues. J was trimmed by 11 bases and V by 7 bases; bases with no gene match: 16.

This clonotype was observed a handful of times. At one end the junction does not follow the germline gene, possibly because of a read error. The CDR3 region has the DNA TGTGCCAGCAGCCCCCGTAGCCCCCTAGCGGGGGATGATATTTGGAACACCGGGGAGCGGTTTTTT. Protein sequence: CASSPRSPLAGDDIWNTGERFF. V gene TRBV9 combines with J gene TRBJ2-2, with TRBD2 matching 10 bases. Germline loops: CDR1 SGDLS, CDR2 YYNGEE. The CDR3 extends over 22 amino acids.

For this clonotype: This could be a read error, since a much larger clone is one nucleotide away. This sequence joins TRBV9 and TRBJ2-3; 10 bases fit TRBD1. Losses at the gene ends were 3 bases for V and 7 bases for J; bases not matched to a gene: 5. In germline, CDR1 is SGDLS, CDR2 YYNGEE. The CDR3 sequence is 14 residues long. CDR3 in DNA: TGTGCCAGCAGCGCAGGGACAGGGGAACATACGCAGTATTTT. Its translation is CASSAGTGEHTQYF. Complete variable domain (other parts from reference TRBV9 and TRBJ2-3): DSGVTQTPKHLITATGQRVTLRCSPRSGDLSVYWYQQSLDQGLQFLIQYYNGEERAKGNILERFSAQQFPDLHSELNLSSLELGDSALYFCASSAGTGEHTQYFGPGTRLTVL.

This clonotype was counted many times. This chain connects TRBV7-2 to TRBJ2-7, with TRBD2 matching 9 bases. There are 12 residues in the CDR3. CDR1 SGHTA and CDR2 FQGNSA come from the germline V gene. The V gene end was trimmed by 7 bases and the J gene end by 3 bases; junction bases not matched to a gene: 1. CDR3 loop: CASTSGVYEQYF. The CDR3 bases are TGTGCCAGCACTAGCGGGGTCTACGAGCAGTACTTC.

The chain combines TRBV7-9 with TRBJ1-1; D remains ambiguous. The CDR3 extends over 14 amino acids. V was shortened by 0 bases and J by 6 bases, with 11 bases between the two germline ends. Germline V gene data show CDR1 as SEHNR and CDR2 as FQNEAQ (reference sequence). CDR3 nucleotides: TGTGCCAGCAGCTTAGCGTTAGAGCCCCCTGAAGCTTTCTTT. As protein: CASSLALEPPEAFF.

The rearrangement links TRBV2 to TRBJ2-7; a possible D gene is TRBD1 (6 bases). Trimming took off 5 bases at V and 6 bases at J, with 8 bases between the two ends. This CDR3 is built from 11 residues. Germline V gene sequence: CDR1 SNHLY, CDR2 FYNNEI. The CDR3 coding sequence is TGTGCCAGCAGTACAGGGCGCGAGCAGTACTTC. It encodes CASSTGREQYF.

This clonotype was detected ten times or more. CDR3 loop: CASSSGGARLDTQYF. Written as DNA, the CDR3 is TGTGCCAGCAGTTCCGGGGGGGCCAGGTTAGATACGCAGTATTTT. The V call is TRBV27, the J call TRBJ2-3, with 8 bases matching TRBD2. Germline assignment: CDR1 MNHEY and CDR2 SMNVEV (reference sequence). The CDR3 loop spans 15 amino acids. The V segment lost 4 bases and the J segment 5 bases; nucleotides outside the gene matches: 8.

The chain combines TRBV18 with TRBJ2-2; possibly TRBD2 for D (5 bases). V dropped 3 bases and J dropped 0 bases, with 11 bases sitting between them. CDR1 and CDR2 from the germline V gene are KGHSH and LQKENI. The CDR3 consists of 16 residues. The CDR3: CASSPGSSANTGELFF. The CDR3 nucleotides are TGTGCCAGCTCACCGGGGAGCAGCGCGAACACCGGGGAGCTGTTTTTT.

This clonotype was counted only a few times. This chain connects TRBV12-3 or TRBV12-4 to TRBJ1-2, with a tentative D call TRBD1 (6 bases). The germline V and J ends were trimmed by 2 bases and 7 bases, with 14 bases remaining between them. The CDR3 is 14 amino acids. The CDR3 sequence is CASSLTDRIGGYTF. CDR3 DNA sequence: TGTGCCAGCAGTTTAACGGACAGAATTGGTGGCTACACCTTC.

In regard to this clonotype: The junction departs from germline at one end; a sequencing error may be responsible. The V call is TRBV27, the J call TRBJ2-2, with 8 bases aligning to TRBD1. The CDR3 totals 17 residues. Germline assignment: CDR1 MNHEY and CDR2 SMNVEV (reference sequence). The chain's CDR3 is CAGSPLSGGADTGELFF. As DNA, the CDR3 is TGTGCCGGCAGTCCCCTCTCAGGGGGCGCCGACACCGGGGAGCTGTTTTTT.

The V and J genes are TRBV18 and TRBJ2-6; TRBD1 matches 7 bases. CDR1 is KGHSH, CDR2 LQKENI, per germline. The CDR3 is 20 residues long. Unmatched junction bases numbered 18, after V lost 5 bases and J lost 2 bases. In DNA form, the CDR3 reads TGTGCCAGCTCAGCCAGGGCCGCCGGGACAGCCATGACTGGGGCCAACGTCCTGACTTTC. The encoded protein is CASSARAAGTAMTGANVLTF.

This clonotype was picked up many times. This rearrangement joins TRBV7-8 to TRBJ2-3; maybe TRBD2 (6 bases). In germline, CDR1 is SGHVS, CDR2 FQNEAQ. CDR3 length: 15 amino acids. Trimming took 3 bases from V and 4 from J, leaving 14 bases between them. CDR3 DNA: TGTGCCAGCAGCTTTAGGGTAGCGGTGGCAGATACGCAGTATTTT. Translating gives CASSFRVAVADTQYF.

This clonotype was seen only once. This sequence joins TRBV5-1 and TRBJ2-7, with 13 bases matching TRBD2. Germline CDR1 reads SGHRS; CDR2 reads YFSETQ. This CDR3 is 19 amino acids long. Germline trimming cut 5 bases from V and 7 bases from J; bases unmatched to any gene: 21. CDR3 DNA sequence: TGCGCCAGCAGGGACCAAAGGACTAGCGGGGGCCGAGATCGGGATGAGCAGTACTTC. It is translated as CASRDQRTSGGRDRDEQYF.

This clonotype has ten or more counts. This chain joins TRBV20-1 and TRBJ2-7, with 9 nucleotides matching TRBD1. The length of the CDR3 is 15 residues. Germline CDR1 is DFQATT and CDR2 is SNEGSKA (reference sequence). After removal of 5 bases from V and 2 bases from J, the junction contained 10 bases not matched to a gene. The CDR3 DNA reads as TGCAGTGCTTCACCGGGACAGGGAATCCCCTACGAGCAGTACTTC. Translated: CSASPGQGIPYEQYF.

This clonotype appeared a single time. The rearrangement joins TRBV5-1 to TRBJ2-7; D not resolved. Germline V CDR1 and CDR2: SGHRS, YFSETQ. V dropped 4 bases and J dropped 0 bases, with 20 bases sitting between them. The CDR3 totals 17 residues. The CDR3 loop is CASSRKPGRWSSYEQYF. The CDR3 DNA reads TGCGCCAGCAGCAGGAAACCCGGACGGTGGAGCTCCTACGAGCAGTACTTC.

Details on this clonotype: Mismatch with germline at one junction end may stem from a read error. The rearrangement uses TRBV7-2 and TRBJ1-1, with D hard to call. The germline V gene has CDR1 SGHTA and CDR2 FQGNSA. CDR3 length: 13 residues. Written as DNA, the CDR3 is TGTGCCGGCAGCTTCGGCAGTATAGCTGAAGCTTTCTTT. Its protein product is CAGSFGSIAEAFF.

The chain uses TRBV20-1 and TRBJ2-6, with 7 bases lining up with TRBD1. Trimming took 6 bases from V and 0 from J; bases not matched to a gene: 8. There are 16 residues in the CDR3. CDR1 DFQATT and CDR2 SNEGSKA come from the germline V gene (reference sequence). CDR3 DNA: TGCAGTGCCAAGGGACAGTGGACCTCTGGGGCCAACGTCCTGACTTTC. Translated, it gives CSAKGQWTSGANVLTF.

This clonotype was seen ten or more times. The chain joins TRBV11-2 to TRBJ2-1; D tentatively reads TRBD1 or TRBD2 (5 bases each). The ends were cut back, 1 base at V and 3 bases at J, with 7 bases in the middle. CDR3 length: 14 amino acids. CDR1 and CDR2 from the germline V gene are SGHAT and FQNNGV. CDR3: CASSLGGYYNEQFF. The DNA for the CDR3 is TGTGCCAGCAGCTTAGGGGGGTACTACAATGAGCAGTTCTTC.